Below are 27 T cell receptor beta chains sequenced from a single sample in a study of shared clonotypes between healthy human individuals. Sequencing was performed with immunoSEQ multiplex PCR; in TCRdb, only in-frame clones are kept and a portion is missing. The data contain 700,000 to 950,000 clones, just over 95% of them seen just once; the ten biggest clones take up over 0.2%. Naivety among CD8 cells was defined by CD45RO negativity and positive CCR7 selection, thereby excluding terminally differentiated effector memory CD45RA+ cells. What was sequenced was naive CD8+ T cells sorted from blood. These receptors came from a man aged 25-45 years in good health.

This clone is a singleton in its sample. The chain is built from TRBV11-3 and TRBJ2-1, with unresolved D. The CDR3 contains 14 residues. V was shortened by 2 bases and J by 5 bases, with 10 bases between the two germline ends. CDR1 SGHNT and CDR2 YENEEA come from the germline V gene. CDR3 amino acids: CASSLLGSNNEQFF. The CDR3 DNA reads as TGTGCCAGCAGCTTACTTGGTTCCAACAATGAGCAGTTCTTC. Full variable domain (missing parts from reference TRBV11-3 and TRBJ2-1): EAGVVQSPRYKIIEKKQPVAFWCNPISGHNTLYWYLQNLGQGPELLIRYENEEAVDDSQLPKDRFSAERLKGVDSTLKIQPAELGDSAVYLCASSLLGSNNEQFFGPGTRLTVL.

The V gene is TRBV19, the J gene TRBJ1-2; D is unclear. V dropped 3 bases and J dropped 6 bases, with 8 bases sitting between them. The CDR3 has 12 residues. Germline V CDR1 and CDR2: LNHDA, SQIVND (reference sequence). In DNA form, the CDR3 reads TGTGCCAGTAGTATGAATGGAGATGGCTACACCTTC. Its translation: CASSMNGDGYTF.

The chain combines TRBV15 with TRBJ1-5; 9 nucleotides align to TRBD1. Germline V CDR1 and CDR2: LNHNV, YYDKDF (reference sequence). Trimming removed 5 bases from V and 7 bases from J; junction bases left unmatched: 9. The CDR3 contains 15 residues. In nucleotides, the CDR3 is TGTGCCACCAGCCCCGGGACAGGGATCGTCCAGCCCCAGCATTTT. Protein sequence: CATSPGTGIVQPQHF.

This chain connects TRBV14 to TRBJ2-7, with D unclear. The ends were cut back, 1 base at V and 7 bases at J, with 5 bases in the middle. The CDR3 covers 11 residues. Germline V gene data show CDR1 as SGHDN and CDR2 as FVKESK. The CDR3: CASSQGKEQYF. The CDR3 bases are TGTGCCAGCAGCCAAGGAAAAGAGCAGTACTTC.

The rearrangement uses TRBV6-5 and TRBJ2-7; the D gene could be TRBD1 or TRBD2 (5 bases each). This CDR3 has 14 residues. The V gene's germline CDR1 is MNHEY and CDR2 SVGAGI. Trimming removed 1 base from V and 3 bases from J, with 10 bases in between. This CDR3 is CASSYLGEYYEQYF. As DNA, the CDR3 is TGTGCCAGCAGTTACTTGGGGGAGTACTACGAGCAGTACTTC.

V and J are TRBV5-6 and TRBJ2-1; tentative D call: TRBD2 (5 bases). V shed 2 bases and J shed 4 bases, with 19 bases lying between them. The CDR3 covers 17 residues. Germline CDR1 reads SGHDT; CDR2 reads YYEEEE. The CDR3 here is CASSLRSGPRAYNEQFF. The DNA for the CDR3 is TGTGCCAGCAGCTTACGGAGCGGCCCAAGAGCTTACAATGAGCAGTTCTTC.

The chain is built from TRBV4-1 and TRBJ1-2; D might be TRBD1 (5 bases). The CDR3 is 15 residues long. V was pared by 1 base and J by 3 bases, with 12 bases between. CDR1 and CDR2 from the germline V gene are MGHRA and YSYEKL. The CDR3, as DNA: TGCGCCAGCAGCCAAGTGGGGAGGGGTTACTATGGCTACACCTTC. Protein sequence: CASSQVGRGYYGYTF.

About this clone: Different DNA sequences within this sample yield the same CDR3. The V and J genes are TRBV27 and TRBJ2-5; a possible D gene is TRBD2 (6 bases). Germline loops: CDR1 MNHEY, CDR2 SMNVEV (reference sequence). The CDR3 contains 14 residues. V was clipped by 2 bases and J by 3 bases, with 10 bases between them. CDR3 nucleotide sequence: TGTGCCAGCAGTTTACTCGGGGAGGAAGAGACCCAGTACTTC. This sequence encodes CASSLLGEEETQYF.

CDR3 amino acids: CASSGRGDSSYNEQFF. The CDR3 region has the DNA TGTGCCAGCAGCGGGAGGGGGGACTCTTCATACAATGAGCAGTTCTTC. This chain links TRBV9 with TRBJ2-1; TRBD1 or TRBD2 may be the D gene (6 bases each). V was clipped by 3 bases and J by 4 bases, with 17 bases between them. CDR1 SGDLS and CDR2 YYNGEE come from the germline V gene. The CDR3 totals 16 residues.

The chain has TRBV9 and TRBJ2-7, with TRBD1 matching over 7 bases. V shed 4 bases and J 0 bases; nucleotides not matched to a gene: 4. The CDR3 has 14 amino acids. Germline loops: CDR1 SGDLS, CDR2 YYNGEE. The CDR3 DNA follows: TGTGCCAGCAGCCCGGGACAGAGCTCCTACGAGCAGTACTTC. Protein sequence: CASSPGQSSYEQYF. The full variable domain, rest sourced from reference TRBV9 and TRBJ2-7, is DSGVTQTPKHLITATGQRVTLRCSPRSGDLSVYWYQQSLDQGLQFLIQYYNGEERAKGNILERFSAQQFPDLHSELNLSSLELGDSALYFCASSPGQSSYEQYFGPGTRLTVT.

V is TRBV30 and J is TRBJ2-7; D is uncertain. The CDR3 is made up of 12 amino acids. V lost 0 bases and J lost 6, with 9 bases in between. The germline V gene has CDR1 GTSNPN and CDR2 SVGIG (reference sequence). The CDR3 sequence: CAWSVSWGEQYF. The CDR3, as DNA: TGTGCCTGGAGTGTTTCCTGGGGCGAGCAGTACTTC.

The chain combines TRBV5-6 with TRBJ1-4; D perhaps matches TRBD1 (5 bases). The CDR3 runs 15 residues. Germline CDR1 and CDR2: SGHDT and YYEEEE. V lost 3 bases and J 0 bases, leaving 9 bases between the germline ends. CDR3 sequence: CASSSRQSTNEKLFF. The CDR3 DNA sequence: TGTGCCAGCAGCTCCCGACAGTCAACTAATGAAAAACTGTTTTTT.

The CDR3 spells CASSAGTATEAFF. The DNA of the CDR3 is TGTGCCAGCAGCGCCGGGACAGCCACTGAAGCTTTCTTT. V usage is TRBV9 and J usage is TRBJ1-1, with 7 nucleotides matching TRBD1. This CDR3 has 13 residues. In germline, CDR1 is SGDLS, CDR2 YYNGEE. J gave up 4 bases and V 3 bases, and 3 bases lay outside the gene matches.

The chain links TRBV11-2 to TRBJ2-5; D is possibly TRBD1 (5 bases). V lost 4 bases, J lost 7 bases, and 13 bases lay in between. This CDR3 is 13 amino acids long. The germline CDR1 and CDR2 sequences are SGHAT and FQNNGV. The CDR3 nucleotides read TGTGCCAGCAGCTACCCCGTTAGGGGGACCCAGTACTTC. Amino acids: CASSYPVRGTQYF.

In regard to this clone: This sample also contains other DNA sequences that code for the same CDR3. CDR3 sequence: CASSLSSSSYNEQFF. CDR3 nucleotide sequence: TGTGCCAGCAGTTTATCGTCCAGTTCCTACAATGAGCAGTTCTTC. The chain links TRBV27 to TRBJ2-1; D unresolved. There are 15 residues in the CDR3. The V gene lost 0 bases and the J gene lost 1 base, with 7 bases spanning the gap. Germline V lookup: CDR1 MNHEY, CDR2 SMNVEV (reference sequence).

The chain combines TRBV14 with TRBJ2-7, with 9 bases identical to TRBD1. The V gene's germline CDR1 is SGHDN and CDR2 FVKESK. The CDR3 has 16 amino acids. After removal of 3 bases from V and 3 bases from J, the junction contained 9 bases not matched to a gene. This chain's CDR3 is CASSHAPGQGVYEQYF. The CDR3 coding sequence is TGTGCCAGCAGCCACGCTCCGGGACAGGGAGTCTACGAGCAGTACTTC.

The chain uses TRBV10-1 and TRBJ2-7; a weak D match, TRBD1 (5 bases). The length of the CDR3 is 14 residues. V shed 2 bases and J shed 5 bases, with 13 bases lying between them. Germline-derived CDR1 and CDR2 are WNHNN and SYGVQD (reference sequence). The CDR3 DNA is TGCGCCAGCAGTGAGATCCGACAGCTTGACGAGCAGTACTTC. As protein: CASSEIRQLDEQYF.

The CDR3 DNA follows: TGTGCCAGCAGCTTAGTTCTCGCAAATCAGCCCCAGCATTTT. The encoded protein is CASSLVLANQPQHF. The chain employs TRBV7-9 and TRBJ1-5; D gene ambiguous. V dropped 1 base and J dropped 4 bases, with 8 bases sitting between them. This CDR3 is 14 amino acids long. CDR1 is SEHNR, CDR2 FQNEAQ, per germline (reference sequence).

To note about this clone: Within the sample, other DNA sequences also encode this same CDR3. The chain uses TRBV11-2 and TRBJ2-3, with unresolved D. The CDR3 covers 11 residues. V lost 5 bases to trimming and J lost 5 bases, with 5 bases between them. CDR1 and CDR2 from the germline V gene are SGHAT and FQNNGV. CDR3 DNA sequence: TGTGCCAGCAGCCGTCAAGATACGCAGTATTTT. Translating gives CASSRQDTQYF.

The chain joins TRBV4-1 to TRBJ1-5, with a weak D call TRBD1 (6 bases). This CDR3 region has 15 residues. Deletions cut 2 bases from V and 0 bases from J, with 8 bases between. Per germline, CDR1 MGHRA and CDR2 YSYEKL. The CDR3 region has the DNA TGCGCCAGCAGCCAACGACAGGTTAGCAATCAGCCCCAGCATTTT. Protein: CASSQRQVSNQPQHF.

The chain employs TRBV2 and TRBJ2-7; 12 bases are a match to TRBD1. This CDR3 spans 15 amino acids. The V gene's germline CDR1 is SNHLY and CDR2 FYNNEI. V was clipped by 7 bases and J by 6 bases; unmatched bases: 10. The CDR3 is CASIGGQGAPGEQYF. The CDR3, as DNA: TGTGCCAGCATCGGGGGACAGGGGGCCCCTGGCGAGCAGTACTTC.

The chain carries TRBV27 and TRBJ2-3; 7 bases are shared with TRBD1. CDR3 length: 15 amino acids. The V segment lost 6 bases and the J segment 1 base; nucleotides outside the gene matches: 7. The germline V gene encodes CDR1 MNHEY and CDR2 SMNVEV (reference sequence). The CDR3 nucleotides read TGTGCCAGCAGCAGGGGCCAGGGGGGCACAGATACGCAGTATTTT. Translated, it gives CASSRGQGGTDTQYF.

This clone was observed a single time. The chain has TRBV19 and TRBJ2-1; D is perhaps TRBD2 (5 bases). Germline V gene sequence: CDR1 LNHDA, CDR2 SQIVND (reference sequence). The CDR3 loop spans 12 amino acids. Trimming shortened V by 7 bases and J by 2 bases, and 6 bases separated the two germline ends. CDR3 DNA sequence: TGTGCCAGTATCGGGGCCTACAATGAGCAGTTCTTC. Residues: CASIGAYNEQFF.

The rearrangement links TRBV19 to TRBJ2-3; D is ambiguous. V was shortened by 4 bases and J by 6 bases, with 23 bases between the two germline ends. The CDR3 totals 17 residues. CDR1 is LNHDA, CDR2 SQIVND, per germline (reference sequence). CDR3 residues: CASSTARLDPTLDTQYF. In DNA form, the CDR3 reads TGTGCCAGTAGTACCGCCCGGCTAGACCCCACTTTGGATACGCAGTATTTT. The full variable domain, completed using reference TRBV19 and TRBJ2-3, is DGGITQSPKYLFRKEGQNVTLSCEQNLNHDAMYWYRQDPGQGLRLIYYSQIVNDFQKGDIAEGYSVSREKKESFPLTVTSAQKNPTAFYLCASSTARLDPTLDTQYFGPGTRLTVL.

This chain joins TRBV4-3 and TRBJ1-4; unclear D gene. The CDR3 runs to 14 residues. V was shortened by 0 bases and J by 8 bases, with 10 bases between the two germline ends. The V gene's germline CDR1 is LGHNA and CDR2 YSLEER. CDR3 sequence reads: CASSQESLREKLFF. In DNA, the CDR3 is TGCGCCAGCAGCCAAGAAAGTCTTCGAGAAAAACTGTTTTTT.

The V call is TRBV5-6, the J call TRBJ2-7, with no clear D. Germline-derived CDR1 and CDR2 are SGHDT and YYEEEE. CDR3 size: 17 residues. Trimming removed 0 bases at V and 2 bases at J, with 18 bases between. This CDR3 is CASSLAPFAVGTYEQYF. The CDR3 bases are TGTGCCAGCAGCTTGGCCCCCTTCGCCGTAGGGACCTACGAGCAGTACTTC.

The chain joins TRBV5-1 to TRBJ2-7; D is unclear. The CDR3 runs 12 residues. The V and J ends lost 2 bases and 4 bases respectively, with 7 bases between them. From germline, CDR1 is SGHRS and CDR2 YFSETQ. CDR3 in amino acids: CASSFSGYEQYF. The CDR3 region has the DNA TGCGCCAGCAGCTTTTCCGGGTACGAGCAGTACTTC.